This T cell receptor beta chain was documented in a study of siplizumab effects on memory and regulatory T cells (dated by TCRdb to between 2018 and 2021). Notes on the research overall: The effect of the anti-CD2 antibody siplizumab on alloreactive T-cell subsets was examined in allogeneic mixed lymphocyte reactions constructed from human PBMCs. Paper-wide results and their limitations: Greater diversity appeared to be present in unstimulated naive T cells than in memory T cells, and a substantial contribution to the alloresponse seemed to be made by naive cells. Sequences below about 10^-5 frequency were poorly captured, so only a minor fraction of alloreactive clones could be mapped to unstimulated subsets. No functional confirmation was obtained for the suppressive function of proliferating Tregs from siplizumab cultures. A naive or memory phenotype could not be assigned to roughly 75-97% of proliferating CD4+ or CD8+ clones. In reactions with siplizumab, an average of about 69% of mappable alloreactive CD4+ clones were Treg-derived, compared with roughly 26% in control reactions. The cumulative frequency of alloreactive sequences traceable to unstimulated CD4+ memory T cells was significantly reduced by siplizumab.

In addition, sequencing in three donor pairs included unstimulated CD8+ effector memory subsets alongside CD4+ naive, CD8+ naive, CD8+ TEMRA and CD4+ memory subsets. Sorted unstimulated T cells and proliferating T cells recovered from mixed lymphocyte reactions underwent TCRbeta CDR3 sequencing. Fresh whole blood from fewer than 11 HLA-typed healthy donors was used as the source from which PBMCs were isolated. Details on this clone: The specificity of this receptor is unknown. Base quality data are lacking; no much larger clone is found one base away.

The junction shows trimming of 2 bases on V and 4 bases on J, plus 5 bases between the germline ends. The CDR3, cysteine through phenylalanine, is 13 amino acids long. Kept here is only the CDR3 DNA, which spans 39 bases and is read in frame from base 1. The germline V gene (reference sequence) sets CDR1 to SEHNR and CDR2 to FQNEAQ. Libraries were constructed by the immunoSEQ multiplex PCR assay. Roughly 10^5 TCR templates per sample were assayed on the deep sequencing platform. Genomic DNA extracted from sorted T cells was used for TCRbeta CDR3 sequencing. In the authors' own workflow: The R programming language was used for clonal analysis of TCRbeta CDR3 data. Alloreactive CD4+ and CD8+ clones were defined by comparing unstimulated samples with post-reaction CFSE-low samples. By matching sequences to the repertoires of sorted unstimulated Treg and non-Treg cells, each alloreactive CD4+ clone was assigned a regulatory or non-regulatory origin. This immuneACCESS table, as held by TCRdb, lists in-frame sequences with V and J called but not all clones. Of the missing ones, under half trace to an unresolved V gene in checked studies; the others have no known cause. V, J and clone size reflect that table, while D and trimming were determined from the DNA. A total of tens of thousands of clones appear in this sample, about 96% of them only once. The ten most abundant clones make up around 0.029% of the sample.

Sequencing was done on a sample of naive CD4+ T cells sorted from blood. The cell subset or site label here, explained by the study, means: unstimulated naive T cells. This receptor was obtained from a human donor in good health. The rearranged chain carries TRBV7-9 and TRBJ2-2; the D segment could be TRBD1, given 5 matching bases. The sequence in DNA is TGTGCCAGCAGCTTAACAGGCACCGGGGAGCTGTTTTTT. Protein translation: CASSLTGTGELFF.